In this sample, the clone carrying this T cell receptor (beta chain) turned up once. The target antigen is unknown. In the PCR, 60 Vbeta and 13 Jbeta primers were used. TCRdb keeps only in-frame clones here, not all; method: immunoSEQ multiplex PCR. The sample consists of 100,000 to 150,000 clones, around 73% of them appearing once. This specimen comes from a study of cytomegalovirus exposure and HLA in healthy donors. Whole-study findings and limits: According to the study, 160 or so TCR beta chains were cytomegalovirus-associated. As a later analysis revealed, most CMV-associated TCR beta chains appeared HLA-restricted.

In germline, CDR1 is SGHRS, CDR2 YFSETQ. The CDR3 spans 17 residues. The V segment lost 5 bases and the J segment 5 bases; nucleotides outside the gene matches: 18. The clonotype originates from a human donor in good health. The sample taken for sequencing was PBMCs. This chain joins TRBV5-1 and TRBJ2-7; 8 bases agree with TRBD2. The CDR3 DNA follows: TGCGCCAGCAGTCATCGCCCGGGACTAGGTCGATGGGACGAGCAGTACTTC. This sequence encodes CASSHRPGLGRWDEQYF.